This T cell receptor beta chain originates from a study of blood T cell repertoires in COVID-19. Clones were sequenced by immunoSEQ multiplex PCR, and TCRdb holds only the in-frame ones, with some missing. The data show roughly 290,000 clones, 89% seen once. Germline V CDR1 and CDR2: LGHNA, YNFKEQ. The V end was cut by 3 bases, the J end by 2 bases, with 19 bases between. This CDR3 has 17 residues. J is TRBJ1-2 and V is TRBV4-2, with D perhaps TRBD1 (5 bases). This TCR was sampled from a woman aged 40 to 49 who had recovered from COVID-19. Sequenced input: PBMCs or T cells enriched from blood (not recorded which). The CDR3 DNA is TGTGCCAGCAGCCAGGTAGATATGATAGGGGTGAACTATGGCTACACCTTC. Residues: CASSQVDMIGVNYGYTF.